This T cell receptor (beta chain) was identified in a study of T cells after yellow fever vaccination. The study, taken as a whole, reports: Weaker overall was a secondary response that nonetheless peaked faster, on day 5 versus 15.

This CDR3 has 15 residues. Deletions cut 6 bases from V and 4 bases from J, with 15 bases between. Germline CDR1 and CDR2: LNHNV and YYDKDF (reference sequence). Via MiXCR, TCRdb re-called the 5' RACE reads, giving one row per CDR3 protein. Seen here are 510,000 or so distinct CDR3 sequences, 15% to 20% observed once, and the top ten hold over 11%. This clonotype was seen only once. Its antigen is still unknown. The specimen comprised PBMCs, sampled 15 days after the yellow fever booster vaccination. The clonotype was recovered from a young man who received the YFV17D yellow fever vaccine. The J gene is TRBJ2-2, the V gene TRBV15, with TRBD1 as a possible D gene (6 bases). The CDR3 coding sequence is TGTGCCACCAGAAATCAGGGGATAGGCACCGGGGAGCTGTTTTTT. Protein: CATRNQGIGTGELFF.